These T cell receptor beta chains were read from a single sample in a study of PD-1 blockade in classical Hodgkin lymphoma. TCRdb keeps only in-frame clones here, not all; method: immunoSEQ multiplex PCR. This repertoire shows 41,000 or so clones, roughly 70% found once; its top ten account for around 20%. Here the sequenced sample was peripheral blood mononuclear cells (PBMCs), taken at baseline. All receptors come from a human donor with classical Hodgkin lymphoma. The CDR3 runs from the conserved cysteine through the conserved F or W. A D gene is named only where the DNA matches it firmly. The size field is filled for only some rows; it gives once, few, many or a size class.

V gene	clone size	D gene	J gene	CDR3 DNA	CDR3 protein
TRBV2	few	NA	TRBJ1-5	TGTGCCAGCAGCCCTAGAGAAGGGGTTGGCAATCAGCCCCAGCATTTT	CASSPREGVGNQPQHF
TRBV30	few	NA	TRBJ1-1	TGTGCCCTAGGGGTGAACACTGAAGCTTTCTTT	CALGVNTEAFF
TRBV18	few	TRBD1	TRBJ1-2	TGTGCCAGCTCAACACGACAGGGGCCCCCCGAAGGCTACACCTTC	CASSTRQGPPEGYTF
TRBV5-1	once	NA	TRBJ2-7	TGCGCCAGCAGCCTCAACCGGGACACCACCTACGAGCAGTACTTC	CASSLNRDTTYEQYF
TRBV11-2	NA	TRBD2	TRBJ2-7	TGTGCCAGCAGCTTAGTGTGGACTAGCGGGACGCACCCCTACGAGCAGTACTTC	CASSLVWTSGTHPYEQYF
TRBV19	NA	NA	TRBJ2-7	TGTGCCAGTAGTATCGGCCAGCCCTACGAGCAGTACTTC	CASSIGQPYEQYF
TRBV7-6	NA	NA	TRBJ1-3	TGTGCCAGCAGCTTATCTCCCTTGGAAGGAAACACCATATATTTT	CASSLSPLEGNTIYF
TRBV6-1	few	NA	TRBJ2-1	TGTGCCAGCACCCTAAGGGCTTCCTACAATGAGCAGTTCTTC	CASTLRASYNEQFF
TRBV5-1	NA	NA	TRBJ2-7	TGCGCCAGCAGCTTGACAGCATCCTACGAGCAGTACTTC	CASSLTASYEQYF
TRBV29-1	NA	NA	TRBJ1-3	TGCAGCGTTGAAATACGCCTACTCTCCGGAAACACCATATATTTT	CSVEIRLLSGNTIYF
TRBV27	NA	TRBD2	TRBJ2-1	TGTGCCAGCAGTTTATGGACTAGCGGGATTGCCTACAATGAGCAGTTCTTC	CASSLWTSGIAYNEQFF
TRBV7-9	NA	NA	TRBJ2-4	TGTGCCAGCAGCCATGCGACAGCACAACTAGCCAAAAACATTCAGTACTTC	CASSHATAQLAKNIQYF
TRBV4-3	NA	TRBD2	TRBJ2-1	TGCGCCAGCAGCCAACCTCCGACTAGCGGCCACAATGAGCAGTTCTTC	CASSQPPTSGHNEQFF
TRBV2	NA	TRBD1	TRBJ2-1	TGTGCCAGCAGTCTTGACAGGGTCCAGTTCTTC	CASSLDRVQFF
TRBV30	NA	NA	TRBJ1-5	TGTGCCTGGAGTGTCTCCTCAGGCAATCAGCCCCAGCATTTT	CAWSVSSGNQPQHF
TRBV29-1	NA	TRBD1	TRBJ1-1	TGCAGCGTTTTTGAGGGCAGGGGGAGGACTGAAGCTTTCTTT	CSVFEGRGRTEAFF
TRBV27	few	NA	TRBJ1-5	TGTGCCACGCAGGGGAGACACAATAGCAATCAGCCCCAGCATTTT	CATQGRHNSNQPQHF
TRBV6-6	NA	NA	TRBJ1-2	TGTGCCAGCAGAGGCGGTGGGTGGGGGCTCTATGGCTACACCTTC	CASRGGGWGLYGYTF
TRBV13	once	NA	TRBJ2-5	TGTGCCAGCAGCCTGACTGGTAGGGGGGCCCAGTACTTC	CASSLTGRGAQYF
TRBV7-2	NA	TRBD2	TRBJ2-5	TGTGCCAGCAGCTTAGCTCCAGCGGGGGCCTCCAGAGAGACCCAGTACTTC	CASSLAPAGASRETQYF
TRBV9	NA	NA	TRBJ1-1	TGTGCCAGCACCAAAGGAGACGGCACCCGATTAGAAGCTTTCTTT	CASTKGDGTRLEAFF
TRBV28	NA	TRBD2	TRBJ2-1	TGTGCCAGCAGCGAACCGGGACTACTCTCCAATGAGCAGTTCTTC	CASSEPGLLSNEQFF
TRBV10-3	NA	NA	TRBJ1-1	TGTGCCATCAGTGCCTCAAGGGATGAAGCTTTCTTT	CAISASRDEAFF
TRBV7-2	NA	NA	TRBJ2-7	TGTGCCAGCAGCTTAGTCGGGGGGACAACCTCCTACGAGCAGTACTTC	CASSLVGGTTSYEQYF
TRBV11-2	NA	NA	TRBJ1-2	TGTGCCAGCAGCCCGCCTAACCGGGACGGAGGCTACACCTTC	CASSPPNRDGGYTF
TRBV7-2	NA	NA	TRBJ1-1	TGTGCCAGCAGGGGGGTTTCAGCTGAAGCTTTCTTT	CASRGVSAEAFF
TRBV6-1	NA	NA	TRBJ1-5	TGTGCCAGCAGTGCAACAGCTTATAGCAATCAGCCCCAGCATTTT	CASSATAYSNQPQHF
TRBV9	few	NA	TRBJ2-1	TGTGCCAGCAGCGCTCAAGGAGCCTACAATGAGCAGTTCTTC	CASSAQGAYNEQFF
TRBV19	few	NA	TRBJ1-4	TGTGCCAGTAGTGCGAGTGCTGCTAATGAAAAACTGTTTTTT	CASSASAANEKLFF
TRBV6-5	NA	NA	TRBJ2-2	TGTGCCAGCAGGGGACCGGTTTCTGGGGAGCTGTTTTTT	CASRGPVSGELFF
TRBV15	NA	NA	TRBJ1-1	TGTGCCACCAGCAGTATAGGAGTGAACACTGAAGCTTTCTTT	CATSSIGVNTEAFF
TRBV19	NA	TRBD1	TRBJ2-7	TGTGCCAGTAGTATACCTATGGGGACAGGCGTCTACGAGCAGTACTTC	CASSIPMGTGVYEQYF
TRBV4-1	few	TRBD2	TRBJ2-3	TGCGCCAGCAGCCCTACGGTCACTAGCGGGGCAGATACGCAGTATTTT	CASSPTVTSGADTQYF
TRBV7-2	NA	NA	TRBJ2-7	TGTGCCAGCAGCTTAGCGTCCGGGACTTCGACCTACGAGCAGTACTTC	CASSLASGTSTYEQYF
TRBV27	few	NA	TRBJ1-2	TGTGCCAGCAGTTTCGGGGGGTCGAATAACTATGGCTACACCTTC	CASSFGGSNNYGYTF
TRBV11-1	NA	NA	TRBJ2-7	TGTGCCAGCAGCGGCGGACAACAGCTCTACGAGCAGTACTTC	CASSGGQQLYEQYF
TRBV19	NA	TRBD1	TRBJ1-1	TGTGCCAGTAGTATACGGGACAGCGGTACAAGTAACACTGAAGCTTTCTTT	CASSIRDSGTSNTEAFF
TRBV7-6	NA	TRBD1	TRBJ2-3	TGTGCCAGCAGCAGGAAAGGACAGGACACAGATACGCAGTATTTT	CASSRKGQDTDTQYF
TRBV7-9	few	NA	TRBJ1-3	TGTGCCAGCAGCTTAGTCCAGAAGGGAAACACCATATATTTT	CASSLVQKGNTIYF
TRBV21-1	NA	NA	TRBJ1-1	TGTGCCAGCAGCAAACTCCCTATGGGGCGGACTGAAGCTTTCTTT	CASSKLPMGRTEAFF
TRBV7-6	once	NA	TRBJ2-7	TGTGCCAGCAGCTTAAGGCCTGAGAGCTCCTACGAGCAGTACTTC	CASSLRPESSYEQYF
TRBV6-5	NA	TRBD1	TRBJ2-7	TGTGCCAGCAGTTACTCGACGGGACAGGCTACCTACGAGCAGTACTTC	CASSYSTGQATYEQYF
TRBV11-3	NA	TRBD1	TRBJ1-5	TGTGCCAGCAGCTTAGGGCGACAGGGGCTCAATCAGCCCCAGCATTTT	CASSLGRQGLNQPQHF
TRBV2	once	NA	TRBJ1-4	TGTGCCAGCAGTGAAGGGTGGGATAATGAAAAACTGTTTTTT	CASSEGWDNEKLFF
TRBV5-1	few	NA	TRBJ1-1	TGCGCCAGCAGCTTGGAACCAGGCCTCATGAACACTGAAGCTTTCTTT	CASSLEPGLMNTEAFF
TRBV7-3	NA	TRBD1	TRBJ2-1	TGTGCCAGCAGCAGGACAGGGGGCTACAATGAGCAGTTCTTC	CASSRTGGYNEQFF
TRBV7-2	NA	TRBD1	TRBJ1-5	TGTGCCAGCAGCTTGACCTCGACAGGGGGACCTTATAGCAATCAGCCCCAGCATTTT	CASSLTSTGGPYSNQPQHF
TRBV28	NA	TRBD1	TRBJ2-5	TGTGCCAGCACCCAAGGACAGGGGCGAAGGTCCCAGTACTTC	CASTQGQGRRSQYF
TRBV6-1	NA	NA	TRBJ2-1	TGTGCCAGCATCAGGGCGGGGTCCTACAATGAGCAGTTCTTC	CASIRAGSYNEQFF
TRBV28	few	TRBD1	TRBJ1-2	TGTGCCAGCCTACAGGGGATGAACTATGGCTACACCTTC	CASLQGMNYGYTF
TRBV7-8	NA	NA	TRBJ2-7	TGTGCCAGCAGCTTAGGGCAAGGGACTCCTTACGAGCAGTACTTC	CASSLGQGTPYEQYF
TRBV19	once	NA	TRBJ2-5	TGTGCCAGTAGTATAGCCAGTCCGGAGACCCAGTACTTC	CASSIASPETQYF
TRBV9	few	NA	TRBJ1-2	TGTGCCAGCAGCGTAGCGGATTATGGCTACACCTTC	CASSVADYGYTF
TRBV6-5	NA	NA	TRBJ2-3	TGTGCCAGCAGTGCCCGGGACATACCCACAGATACGCAGTATTTT	CASSARDIPTDTQYF